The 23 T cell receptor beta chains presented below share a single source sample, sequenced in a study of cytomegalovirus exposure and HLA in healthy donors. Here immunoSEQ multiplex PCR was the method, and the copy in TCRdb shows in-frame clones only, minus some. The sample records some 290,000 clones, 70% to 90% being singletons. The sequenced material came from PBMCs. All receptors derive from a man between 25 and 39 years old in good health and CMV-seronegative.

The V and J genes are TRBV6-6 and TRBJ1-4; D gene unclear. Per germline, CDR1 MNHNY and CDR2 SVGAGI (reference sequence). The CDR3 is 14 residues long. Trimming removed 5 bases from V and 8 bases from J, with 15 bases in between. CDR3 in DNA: TGTGCCAGCAGTAAGACGAGGGAGCCGGAAAAACTGTTTTTT. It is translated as CASSKTREPEKLFF.

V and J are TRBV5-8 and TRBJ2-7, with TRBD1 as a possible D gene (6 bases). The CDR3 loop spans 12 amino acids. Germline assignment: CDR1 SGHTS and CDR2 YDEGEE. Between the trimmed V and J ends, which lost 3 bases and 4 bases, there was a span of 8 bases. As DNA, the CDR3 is TGTGCCAGCAGCTCCGGGACATACGAGCAGTACTTC. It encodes CASSSGTYEQYF. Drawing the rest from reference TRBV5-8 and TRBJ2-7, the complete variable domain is EAGVTQSPTHLIKTRGQQATLRCSPISGHTSVYWYQQALGLGLQFLLWYDEGEERNRGNFPPRFSGRQFPNYSSELNVNALELEDSALYLCASSSGTYEQYFGPGTRLTVT.

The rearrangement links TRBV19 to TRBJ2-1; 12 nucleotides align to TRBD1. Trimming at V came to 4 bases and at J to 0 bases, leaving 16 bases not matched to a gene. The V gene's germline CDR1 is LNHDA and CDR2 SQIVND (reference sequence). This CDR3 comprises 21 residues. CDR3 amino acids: CASSKAGGQGARIYSYNEQFF. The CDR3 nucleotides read TGTGCCAGTAGTAAGGCGGGGGGACAGGGGGCGCGTATATACTCCTACAATGAGCAGTTCTTC.

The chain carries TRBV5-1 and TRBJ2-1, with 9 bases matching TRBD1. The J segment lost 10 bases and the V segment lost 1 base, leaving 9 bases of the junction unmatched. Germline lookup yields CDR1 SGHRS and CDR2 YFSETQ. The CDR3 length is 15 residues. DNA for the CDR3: TGCGCCAGCAGCTTGCTACAGGGGGCGCGGAGGGAGCAGTTCTTC. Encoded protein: CASSLLQGARREQFF.

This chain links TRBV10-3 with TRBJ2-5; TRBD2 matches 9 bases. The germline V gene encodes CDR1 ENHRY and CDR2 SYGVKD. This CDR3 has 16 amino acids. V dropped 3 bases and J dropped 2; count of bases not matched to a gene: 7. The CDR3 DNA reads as TGTGCCATCAGTGAAAAGGCGGGGGGGCGGCAAGAGACCCAGTACTTC. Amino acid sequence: CAISEKAGGRQETQYF.

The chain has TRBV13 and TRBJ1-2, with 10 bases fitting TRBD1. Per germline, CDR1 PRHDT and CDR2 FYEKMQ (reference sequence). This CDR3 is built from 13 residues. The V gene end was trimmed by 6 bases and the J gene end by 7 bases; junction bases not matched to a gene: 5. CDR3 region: CASSPGTGVGYTF. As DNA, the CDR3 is TGTGCCAGCAGTCCGGGGACAGGGGTTGGCTACACCTTC. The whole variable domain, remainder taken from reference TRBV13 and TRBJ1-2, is AAGVIQSPRHLIKEKRETATLKCYPIPRHDTVYWYQQGPGQDPQFLISFYEKMQSDKGSIPDRFSAQQFSDYHSELNMSSLELGDSALYFCASSPGTGVGYTFGSGTRLTVV.

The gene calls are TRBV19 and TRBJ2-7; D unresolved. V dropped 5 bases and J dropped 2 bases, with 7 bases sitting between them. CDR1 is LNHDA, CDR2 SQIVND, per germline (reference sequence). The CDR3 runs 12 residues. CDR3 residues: CASSEAAYEQYF. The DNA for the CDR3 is TGTGCCAGTAGTGAGGCAGCCTACGAGCAGTACTTC.

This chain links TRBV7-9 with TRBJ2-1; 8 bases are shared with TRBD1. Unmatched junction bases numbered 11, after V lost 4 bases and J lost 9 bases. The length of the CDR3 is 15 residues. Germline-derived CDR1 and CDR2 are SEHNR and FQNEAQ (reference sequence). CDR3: CASSSPGQARGEQFF. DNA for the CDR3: TGTGCCAGCAGCTCACCGGGACAGGCTCGCGGTGAGCAGTTCTTC. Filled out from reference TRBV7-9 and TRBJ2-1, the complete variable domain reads DTGVSQNPRHKITKRGQNVTFRCDPISEHNRLYWYRQTLGQGPEFLTYFQNEAQLEKSRLLSDRFSAERPKGSFSTLEIQRTEQGDSAMYLCASSSPGQARGEQFFGPGTRLTVL.

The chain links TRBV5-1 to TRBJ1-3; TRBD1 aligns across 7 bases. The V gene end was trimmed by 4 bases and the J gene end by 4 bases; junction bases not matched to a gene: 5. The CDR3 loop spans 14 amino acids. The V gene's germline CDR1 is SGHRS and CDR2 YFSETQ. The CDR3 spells CASSEGGVGNTIYF. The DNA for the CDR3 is TGCGCCAGCAGCGAAGGGGGCGTCGGAAACACCATATATTTT. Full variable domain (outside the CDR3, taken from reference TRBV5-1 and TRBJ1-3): KAGVTQTPRYLIKTRGQQVTLSCSPISGHRSVSWYQQTPGQGLQFLFEYFSETQRNKGNFPGRFSGRQFSNSRSEMNVSTLELGDSALYLCASSEGGVGNTIYFGEGSWLTVV.

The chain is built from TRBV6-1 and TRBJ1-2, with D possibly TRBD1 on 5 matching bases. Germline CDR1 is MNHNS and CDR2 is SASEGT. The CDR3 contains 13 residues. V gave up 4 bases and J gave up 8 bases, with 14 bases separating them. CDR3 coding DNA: TGTGCCAGCAGTGTAAGGGAGGGGCGCGGCTACACCTTC. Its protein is CASSVREGRGYTF.

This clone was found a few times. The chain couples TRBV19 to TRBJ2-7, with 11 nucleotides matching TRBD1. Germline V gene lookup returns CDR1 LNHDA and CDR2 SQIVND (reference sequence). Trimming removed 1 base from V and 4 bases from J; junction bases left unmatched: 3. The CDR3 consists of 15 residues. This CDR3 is CASSIGTGGLYEQYF. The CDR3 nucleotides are TGTGCCAGTAGTATAGGGACAGGGGGCCTGTACGAGCAGTACTTC.

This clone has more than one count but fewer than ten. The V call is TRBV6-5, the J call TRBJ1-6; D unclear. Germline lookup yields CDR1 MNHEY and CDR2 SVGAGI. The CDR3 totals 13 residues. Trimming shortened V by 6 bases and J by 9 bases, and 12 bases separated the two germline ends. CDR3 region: CASRFTEGSPLHF. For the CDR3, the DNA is TGTGCCAGCAGGTTCACAGAGGGTTCACCCCTCCACTTT.

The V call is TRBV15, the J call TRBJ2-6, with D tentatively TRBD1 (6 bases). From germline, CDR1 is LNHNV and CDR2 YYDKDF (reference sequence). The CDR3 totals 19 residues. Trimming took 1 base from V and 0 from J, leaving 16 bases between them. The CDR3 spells CATSRANRAVGSGANVLTF. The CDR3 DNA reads TGTGCCACCAGCAGAGCTAACAGGGCGGTGGGCTCTGGGGCCAACGTCCTGACTTTC.

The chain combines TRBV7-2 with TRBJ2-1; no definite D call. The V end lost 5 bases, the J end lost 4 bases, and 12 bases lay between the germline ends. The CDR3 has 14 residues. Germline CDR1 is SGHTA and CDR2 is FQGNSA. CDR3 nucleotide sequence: TGTGCCAGCAGCCCAGAGACAACTTACAATGAGCAGTTCTTC. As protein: CASSPETTYNEQFF.

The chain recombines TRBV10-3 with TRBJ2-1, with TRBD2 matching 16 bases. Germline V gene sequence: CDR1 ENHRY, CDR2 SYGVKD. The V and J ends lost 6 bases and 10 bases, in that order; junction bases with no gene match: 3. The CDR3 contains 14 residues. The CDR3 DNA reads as TGTGCCATCAGGGGACTAGCGGGGGGGCCAGAGCAGTTCTTC. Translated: CAIRGLAGGPEQFF.

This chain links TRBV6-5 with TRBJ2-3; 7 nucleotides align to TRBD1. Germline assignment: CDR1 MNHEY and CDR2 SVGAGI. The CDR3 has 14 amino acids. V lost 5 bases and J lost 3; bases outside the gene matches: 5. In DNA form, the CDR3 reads TGTGCCAGCAGTCGGGGACAGCCTACAGATACGCAGTATTTT. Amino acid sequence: CASSRGQPTDTQYF.

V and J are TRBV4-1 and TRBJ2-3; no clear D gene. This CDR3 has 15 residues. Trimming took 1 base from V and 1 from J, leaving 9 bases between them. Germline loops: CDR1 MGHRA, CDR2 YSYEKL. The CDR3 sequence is CASSQVVVGTDTQYF. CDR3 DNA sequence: TGCGCCAGCAGCCAAGTTGTAGTGGGCACAGATACGCAGTATTTT.

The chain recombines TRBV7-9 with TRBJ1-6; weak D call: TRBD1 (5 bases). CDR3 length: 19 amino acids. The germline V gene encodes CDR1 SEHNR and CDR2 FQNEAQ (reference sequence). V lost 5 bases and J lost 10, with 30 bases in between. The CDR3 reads CASSGGVSGWGDPGSPLHF. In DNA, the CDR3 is TGTGCCAGCAGCGGTGGTGTGAGTGGATGGGGCGATCCGGGCTCACCCCTCCACTTT.

In DNA, the CDR3 is TGTGCCAGCAGCTTTGCCGTTGGGGGCCGCCTTGATGAGCAGTTCTTC. The encoded protein is CASSFAVGGRLDEQFF. The V gene is TRBV7-9, the J gene TRBJ2-1; TRBD1 is a possible D gene (6 bases). From germline, CDR1 is SEHNR and CDR2 FQNEAQ (reference sequence). The CDR3 runs to 16 residues. V lost 3 bases and J lost 8, with 20 bases in between.

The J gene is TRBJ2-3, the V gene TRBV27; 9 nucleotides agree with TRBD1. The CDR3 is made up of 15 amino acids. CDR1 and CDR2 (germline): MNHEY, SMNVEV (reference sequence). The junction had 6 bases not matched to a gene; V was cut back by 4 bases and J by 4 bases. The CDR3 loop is CASSSMTGGSDTQYF. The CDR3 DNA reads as TGTGCCAGCAGTTCCATGACAGGGGGATCAGATACGCAGTATTTT.

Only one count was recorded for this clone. CDR3 residues: CASSQGPNQPQHF. CDR3 nucleotides: TGCGCCAGCAGCCAGGGCCCTAATCAGCCCCAGCATTTT. V is TRBV5-1 and J is TRBJ1-5, with D perhaps matching TRBD1 (5 bases). This CDR3 has 13 residues. The ends were cut back, 4 bases at V and 4 bases at J, with 9 bases in the middle. From germline, CDR1 is SGHRS and CDR2 YFSETQ. The entire variable domain, with the rest obtained from reference TRBV5-1 and TRBJ1-5, is as follows: KAGVTQTPRYLIKTRGQQVTLSCSPISGHRSVSWYQQTPGQGLQFLFEYFSETQRNKGNFPGRFSGRQFSNSRSEMNVSTLELGDSALYLCASSQGPNQPQHFGDGTRLSIL.

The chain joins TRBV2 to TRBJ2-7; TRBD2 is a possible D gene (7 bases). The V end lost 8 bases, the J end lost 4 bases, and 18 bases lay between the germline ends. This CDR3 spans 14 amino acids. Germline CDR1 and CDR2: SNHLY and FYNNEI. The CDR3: CASSLGRGAYEQYF. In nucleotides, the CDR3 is TGTGCCAGCTCCCTAGGACGGGGGGCATACGAGCAGTACTTC.

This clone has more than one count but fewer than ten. DNA of the CDR3: TGTGCCAGCAGTGGGCAGGGTCTGAATCGGAATTCACCCCTCCACTTT. Amino acid sequence: CASSGQGLNRNSPLHF. J is TRBJ1-6 and V is TRBV2; possibly TRBD1 for D (5 bases). CDR1 and CDR2 (germline): SNHLY, FYNNEI. CDR3 size: 16 residues. V was pared by 4 bases and J by 7 bases, with 17 bases between.